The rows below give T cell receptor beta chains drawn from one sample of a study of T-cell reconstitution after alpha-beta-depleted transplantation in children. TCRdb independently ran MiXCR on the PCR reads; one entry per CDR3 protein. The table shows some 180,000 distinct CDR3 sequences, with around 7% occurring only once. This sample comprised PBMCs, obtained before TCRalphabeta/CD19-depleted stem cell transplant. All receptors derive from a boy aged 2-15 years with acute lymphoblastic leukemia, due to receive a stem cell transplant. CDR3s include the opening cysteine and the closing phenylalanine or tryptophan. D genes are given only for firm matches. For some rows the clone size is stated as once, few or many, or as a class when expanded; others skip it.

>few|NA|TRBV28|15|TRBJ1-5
CASSSDQGGNQPQHF
TGTGCCAGCAGTTCCGACCAGGGAGGCAATCAGCCCCAGCATTTT
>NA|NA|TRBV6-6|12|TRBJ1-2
CASTDQDYGYTF
TGTGCCAGCACCGACCAGGACTATGGCTACACCTTC
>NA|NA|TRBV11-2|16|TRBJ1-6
CASSLVLSSYNSPLHF
TGTGCCAGCAGCTTAGTCCTGAGCTCCTATAATTCACCCCTCCACTTT
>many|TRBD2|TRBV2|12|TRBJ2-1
CARGEGLNEQFF
TGTGCCAGGGGGGAGGGGTTGAATGAGCAGTTCTTC
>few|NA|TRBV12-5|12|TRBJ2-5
CASGSEGQTQYF
TGTGCTAGTGGCTCGGAGGGGCAGACCCAGTACTTC
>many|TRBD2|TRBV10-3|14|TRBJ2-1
CAIRAGSAYNEQFF
TGTGCCATCAGAGCGGGAAGTGCCTACAATGAGCAGTTCTTC
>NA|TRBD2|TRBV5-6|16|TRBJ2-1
CASSQQRGEPYNEQFF
TGTGCCAGCAGCCAACAACGGGGGGAACCCTACAATGAGCAGTTCTTC
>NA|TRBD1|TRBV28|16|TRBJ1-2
CASRSNRGLANYGYTF
TGTGCCAGCAGAAGCAACAGGGGTTTAGCTAACTATGGCTACACCTTC
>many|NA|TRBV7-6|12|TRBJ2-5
CASSLGSETQYF
TGTGCCAGCAGCTTAGGTTCGGAGACCCAGTACTTC
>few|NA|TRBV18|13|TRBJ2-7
CASSPTMAYEQYF
TGTGCCAGCTCACCAACAATGGCCTACGAGCAGTACTTC
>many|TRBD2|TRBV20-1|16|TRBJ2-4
CSAGLAGAVAKNIQYF
TGCAGTGCTGGGCTAGCGGGGGCCGTAGCCAAAAACATTCAGTACTTC
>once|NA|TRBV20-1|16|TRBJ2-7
CSARDTVRDNTYEQYF
TGCAGTGCTAGAGACACCGTCCGGGACAACACCTACGAGCAGTACTTC
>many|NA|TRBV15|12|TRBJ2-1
CATRDISNEQFF
TGTGCCACTAGGGACATAAGCAATGAGCAGTTCTTC
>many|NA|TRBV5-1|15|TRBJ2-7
CASSSQTDQVYEQYF
TGCGCCAGCAGCTCCCAGACAGACCAGGTCTACGAGCAGTACTTC
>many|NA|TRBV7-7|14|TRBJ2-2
CASSFGRNTGELFF
TGTGCTAGCAGCTTCGGACGGAACACCGGGGAGCTGTTTTTT
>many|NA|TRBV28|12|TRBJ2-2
CASGRATGELFF
TGTGCCAGCGGCAGGGCCACCGGGGAGCTGTTTTTT
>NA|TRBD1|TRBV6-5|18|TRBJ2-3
CASSYTPGTGLSTDTQYF
TGTGCCAGCAGTTACACCCCCGGGACAGGCCTTAGCACAGATACGCAGTATTTT
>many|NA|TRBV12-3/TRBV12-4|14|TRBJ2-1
CASSPHSPYNEQFF
TGTGCCAGCAGTCCCCATTCCCCCTACAATGAGCAGTTCTTC
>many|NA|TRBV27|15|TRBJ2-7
CASSLTAVSSYEQYF
TGTGCCAGCAGTTTGACAGCGGTGAGCTCCTACGAGCAGTACTTC
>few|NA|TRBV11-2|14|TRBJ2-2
CASSSGTYTGELFF
TGTGCCAGCAGCTCCGGGACATACACCGGGGAGCTGTTTTTT
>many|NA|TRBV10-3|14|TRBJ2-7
CAISEGSGSYEQYF
TGTGCCATCAGTGAAGGGTCAGGTTCCTACGAGCAGTACTTC
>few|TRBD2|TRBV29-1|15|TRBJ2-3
CSFHLGLAVADTQYF
TGCAGCTTCCACCTTGGACTAGCGGTGGCAGATACGCAGTATTTT
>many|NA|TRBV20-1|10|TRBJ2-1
CSAPSGEQFF
TGCAGTGCTCCTTCCGGTGAGCAGTTCTTC
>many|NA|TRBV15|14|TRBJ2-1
CATSRDGENNEQFF
TGTGCCACCAGCAGAGATGGTGAAAATAATGAGCAGTTCTTC
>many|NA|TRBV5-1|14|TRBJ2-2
CASSAGTDTGELFF
TGCGCCAGCAGCGCCGGGACCGACACCGGGGAGCTGTTTTTT
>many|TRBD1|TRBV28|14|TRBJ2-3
CASRWGQGLDTQYF
TGTGCCAGCCGCTGGGGACAGGGTCTAGATACGCAGTATTTT
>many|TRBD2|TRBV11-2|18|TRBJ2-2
CASRLLPRAGVDTGELFF
TGTGCCAGCAGATTACTCCCCAGAGCGGGAGTAGACACCGGGGAGCTGTTTTTT
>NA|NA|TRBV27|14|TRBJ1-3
CASAQRGTGNTIYF
TGTGCCAGCGCCCAAAGGGGGACAGGAAACACCATATATTTT
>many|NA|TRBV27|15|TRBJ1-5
CASSSRPTSNQPQHF
TGTGCCAGCAGTTCCCGCCCCACCAGCAATCAGCCCCAGCATTTT
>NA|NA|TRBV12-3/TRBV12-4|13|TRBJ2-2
CASSFGSPLRLFF
TGTGCCAGCAGTTTCGGTTCCCCGCTAAGGCTGTTTTTT
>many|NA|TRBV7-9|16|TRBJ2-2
CASSLSQPLNTGELFF
TGTGCCAGCAGCTTATCACAGCCTTTGAACACCGGGGAGCTGTTTTTT
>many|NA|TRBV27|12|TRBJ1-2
CASSPDNYGYTF
TGTGCCAGCAGTCCAGACAACTATGGCTACACCTTC
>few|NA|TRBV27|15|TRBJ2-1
CAARLTSLGDNEQFF
TGTGCCGCAAGGCTGACGAGTTTGGGGGACAATGAGCAGTTCTTC
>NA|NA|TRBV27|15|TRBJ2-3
CASSSQVQLTDTQYF
TGTGCCAGCAGTTCCCAGGTTCAACTCACAGATACGCAGTATTTT
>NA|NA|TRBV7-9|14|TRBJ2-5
CASREGLSGETQYF
TGTGCCAGCAGGGAGGGGCTCTCCGGTGAGACCCAGTACTTC
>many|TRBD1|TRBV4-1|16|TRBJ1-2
CASSHIGQGANYGYTF
TGCGCCAGCAGCCACATAGGACAGGGAGCCAACTATGGCTACACCTTC
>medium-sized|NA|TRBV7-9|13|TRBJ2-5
CASSLAKFQTQYF
TGTGCCAGCAGCTTAGCTAAGTTCCAGACCCAGTACTTC
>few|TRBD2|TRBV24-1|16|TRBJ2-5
CATSDFGTGGGETQYF
TGTGCCACCAGTGATTTCGGAACGGGAGGAGGAGAGACCCAGTACTTC
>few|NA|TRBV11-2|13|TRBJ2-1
CASSPRAYNEQFF
TGTGCCAGCAGCCCCCGCGCCTACAATGAGCAGTTCTTC
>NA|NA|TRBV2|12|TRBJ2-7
CASSDATYEQYF
TGTGCCAGCAGTGACGCTACCTACGAGCAGTACTTC
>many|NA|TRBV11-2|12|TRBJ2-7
CASSFQGYEQYF
TGTGCCAGCAGCTTTCAGGGGTACGAGCAGTACTTC
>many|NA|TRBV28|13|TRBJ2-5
CASSDRLPETQYF
TGTGCCAGCAGTGACCGCCTTCCTGAGACCCAGTACTTC
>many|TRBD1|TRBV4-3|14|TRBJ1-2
CASSQGQGGYGYTF
TGCGCCAGCAGCCAAGGACAGGGGGGCTATGGCTACACCTTC
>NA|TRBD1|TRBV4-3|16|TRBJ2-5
CASSQDLRGPGETQYF
TGCGCCAGCAGCCAAGATTTAAGGGGGCCCGGGGAGACCCAGTACTTC
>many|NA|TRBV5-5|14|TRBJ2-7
CASSPRWGLYEQYF
TGTGCCAGCAGCCCCCGTTGGGGGCTCTACGAGCAGTACTTC
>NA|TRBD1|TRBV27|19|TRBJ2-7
CASSLLKVRWGQGSYEQYF
TGTGCCAGCAGTTTATTAAAGGTTCGGTGGGGACAGGGGAGCTACGAGCAGTACTTC
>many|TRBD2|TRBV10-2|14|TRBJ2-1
CASSGGLGPYEQFF
TGCGCCAGCAGTGGGGGACTAGGGCCGTATGAGCAGTTCTTC
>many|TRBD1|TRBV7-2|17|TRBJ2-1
CASSLVRGQGYKDEQFF
TGTGCCAGCAGCTTAGTCCGGGGACAGGGTTATAAGGATGAGCAGTTCTTC
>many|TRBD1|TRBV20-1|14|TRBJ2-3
CSASDRGGTDTQYF
TGCAGTGCTAGCGACAGGGGCGGGACAGATACGCAGTATTTT
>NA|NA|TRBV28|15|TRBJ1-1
CASSIGFPRGTEAFF
TGTGCCAGCAGCATAGGATTCCCTCGGGGCACTGAAGCTTTCTTT
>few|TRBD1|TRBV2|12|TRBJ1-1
CASRNRGFEAFF
TGTGCCAGCAGGAACAGGGGCTTTGAAGCTTTCTTT
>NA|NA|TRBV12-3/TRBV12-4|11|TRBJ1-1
CASSPGLEAFF
TGTGCCAGCAGCCCGGGCCTTGAAGCTTTCTTT
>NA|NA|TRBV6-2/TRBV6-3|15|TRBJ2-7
CASTITGTGLREQYF
TGTGCCAGCACTATTACAGGGACGGGGCTTCGGGAGCAGTACTTC
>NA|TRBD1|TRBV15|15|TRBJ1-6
CATSRQGARDSPLHF
TGTGCCACCAGCAGACAGGGGGCAAGGGATTCACCCCTCCACTTT